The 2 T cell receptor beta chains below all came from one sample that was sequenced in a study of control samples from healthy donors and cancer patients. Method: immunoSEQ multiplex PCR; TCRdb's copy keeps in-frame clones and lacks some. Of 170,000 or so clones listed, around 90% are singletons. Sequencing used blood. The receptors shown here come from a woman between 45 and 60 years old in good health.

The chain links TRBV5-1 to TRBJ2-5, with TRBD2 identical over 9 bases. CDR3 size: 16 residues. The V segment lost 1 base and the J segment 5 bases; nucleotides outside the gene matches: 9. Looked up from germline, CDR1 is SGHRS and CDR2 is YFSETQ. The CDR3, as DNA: TGCGCCAGCAGCTTGCAGGCTAGCGGGACGGGGGAGACCCAGTACTTC. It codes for CASSLQASGTGETQYF.

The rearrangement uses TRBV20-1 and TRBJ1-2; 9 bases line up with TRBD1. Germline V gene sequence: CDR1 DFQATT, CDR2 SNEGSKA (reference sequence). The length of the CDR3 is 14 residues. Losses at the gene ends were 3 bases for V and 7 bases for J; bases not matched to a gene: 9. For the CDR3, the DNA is TGCAGTGCTAGTCAACCGTTACAGGGGGCTGGCTACACCTTC. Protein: CSASQPLQGAGYTF.